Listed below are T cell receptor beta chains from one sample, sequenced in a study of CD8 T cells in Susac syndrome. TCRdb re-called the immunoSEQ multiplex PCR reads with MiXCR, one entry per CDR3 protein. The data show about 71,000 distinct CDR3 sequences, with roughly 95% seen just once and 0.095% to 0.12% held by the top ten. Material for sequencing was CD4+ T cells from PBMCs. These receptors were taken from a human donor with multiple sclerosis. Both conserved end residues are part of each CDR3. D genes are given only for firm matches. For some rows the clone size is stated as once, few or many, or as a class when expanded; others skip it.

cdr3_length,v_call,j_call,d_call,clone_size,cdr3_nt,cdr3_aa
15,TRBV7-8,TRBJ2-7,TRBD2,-,TGTGCCAGCAGCTTCTCAGCGGGGGCCTCCTACGAGCAGTACTTC,CASSFSAGASYEQYF
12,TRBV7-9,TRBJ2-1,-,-,TGTGCCAGCAGCTTAGACTACAATGAGCAGTTCTTC,CASSLDYNEQFF
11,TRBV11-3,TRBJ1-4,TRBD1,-,TGTGCCAGCAGCGGACAGGGGAAACTGTTTTTT,CASSGQGKLFF
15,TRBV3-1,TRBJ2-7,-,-,TGTGCCAGCAGCCTGACAGGAGGGCGGGCCTACGAGCAGTACTTC,CASSLTGGRAYEQYF
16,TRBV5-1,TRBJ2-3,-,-,TGCGCCAGCAGCTTGGCCGGGAGTACTAGCACAGATACGCAGTATTTT,CASSLAGSTSTDTQYF
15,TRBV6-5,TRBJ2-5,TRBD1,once,TGTGCCAGCAGGGAACTAGGACAGGGGGGTGAGACCCAGTACTTC,CASRELGQGGETQYF
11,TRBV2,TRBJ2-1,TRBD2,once,TGTGCCAGCAGTCGGGGGGATGAGCAGTTCTTC,CASSRGDEQFF
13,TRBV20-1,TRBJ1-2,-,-,TGCAGTCCCGACGGTACAAAGAACTATGGCTACACCTTC,CSPDGTKNYGYTF
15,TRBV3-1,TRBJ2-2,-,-,TGTGCCAGCAGCCACCGCGGCATAGTGACCGGGGAGCTGTTTTTT,CASSHRGIVTGELFF
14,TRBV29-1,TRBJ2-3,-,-,TGCAGCGTTCGTCGGGGGAGTGGCGGAGATACGCAGTATTTT,CSVRRGSGGDTQYF
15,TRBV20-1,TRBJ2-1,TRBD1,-,TGCAGTGCTAGTGCCCCGGGACAGGCTACCAATGAGCAGTTCTTC,CSASAPGQATNEQFF